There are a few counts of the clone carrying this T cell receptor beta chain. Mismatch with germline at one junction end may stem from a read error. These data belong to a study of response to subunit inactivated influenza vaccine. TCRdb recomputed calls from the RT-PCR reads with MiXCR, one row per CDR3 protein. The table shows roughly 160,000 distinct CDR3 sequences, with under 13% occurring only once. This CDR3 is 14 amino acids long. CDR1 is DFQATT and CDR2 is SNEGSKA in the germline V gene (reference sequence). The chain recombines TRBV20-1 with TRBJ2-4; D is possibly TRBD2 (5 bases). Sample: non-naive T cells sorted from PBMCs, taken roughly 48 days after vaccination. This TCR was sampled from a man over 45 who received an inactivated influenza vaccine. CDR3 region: CSARVLEGGNIQYF. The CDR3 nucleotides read TGCAGCGCTAGAGTCCTCGAGGGTGGTAACATTCAGTACTTC.